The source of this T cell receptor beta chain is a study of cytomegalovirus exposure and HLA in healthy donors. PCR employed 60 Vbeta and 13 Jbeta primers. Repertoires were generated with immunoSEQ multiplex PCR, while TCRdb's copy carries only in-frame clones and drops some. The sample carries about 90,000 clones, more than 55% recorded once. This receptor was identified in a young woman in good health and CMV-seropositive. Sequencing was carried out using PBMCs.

CDR3 protein: CASSPRNGTAYTGELFF. CDR3 DNA: TGTGCCAGCAGCCCTCGCAACGGGACAGCATACACCGGGGAGCTGTTTTTT. This rearrangement joins TRBV21-1 to TRBJ2-2; whether TRBD1, the table's D call, matches the DNA was not checked. TRBV21-1 is labeled a pseudogene. The CDR3 covers 17 residues.